The source of this TCR beta chain is a study of cytomegalovirus exposure and HLA in healthy donors. Broader study findings: It was likely that a cluster of highly shared sequence variants was a sequencing artifact. Across donors, most TCRs were seen rarely, yet some public ones were widespread.

The primer mix had 60 Vbeta and 13 Jbeta primers. The protocol was immunoSEQ multiplex PCR, while the TCRdb copy is restricted to in-frame clones and leaves out a portion. This table holds 150,000 to 200,000 clones, approximately 90% found once. Details on this clone: What it binds is unknown. Other nucleotide sequences from this sample produce the same CDR3.

This CDR3 region has 12 residues. With 7 bases clipped from V and 3 bases from J, the junction kept 3 bases outside the gene matches. Per germline, CDR1 SNHLY and CDR2 FYNNEI. V gene TRBV2 combines with J gene TRBJ2-7, with 7 bases fitting TRBD1. Source material: PBMCs. The TCR was taken from a boy aged 2 to 10 in good health and CMV-seronegative. CDR3 protein: CASTDRVYEQYF. CDR3 bases: TGTGCCAGCACCGACAGGGTCTACGAGCAGTACTTC.